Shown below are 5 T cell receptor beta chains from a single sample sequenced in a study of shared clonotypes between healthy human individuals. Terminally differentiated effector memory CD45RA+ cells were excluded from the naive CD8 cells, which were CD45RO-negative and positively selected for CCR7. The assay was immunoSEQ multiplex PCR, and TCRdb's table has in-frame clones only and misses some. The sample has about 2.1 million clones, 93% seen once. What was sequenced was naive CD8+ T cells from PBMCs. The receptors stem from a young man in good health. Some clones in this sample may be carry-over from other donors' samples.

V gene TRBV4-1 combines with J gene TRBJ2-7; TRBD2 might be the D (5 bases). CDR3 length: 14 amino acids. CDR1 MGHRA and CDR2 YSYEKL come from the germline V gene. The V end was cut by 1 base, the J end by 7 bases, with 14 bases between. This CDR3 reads CASSQGEWRQEQYF. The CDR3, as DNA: TGCGCCAGCAGCCAAGGAGAGTGGAGGCAGGAGCAGTACTTC.

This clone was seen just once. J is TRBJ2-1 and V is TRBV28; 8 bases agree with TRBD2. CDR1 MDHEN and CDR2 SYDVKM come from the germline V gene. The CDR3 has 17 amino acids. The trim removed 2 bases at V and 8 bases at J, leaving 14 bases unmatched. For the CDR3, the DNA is TGTGCCAGCAGTTTACCTCCGGGACTAGTGTCGGTGGATGAGCAGTTCTTC. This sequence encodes CASSLPPGLVSVDEQFF.

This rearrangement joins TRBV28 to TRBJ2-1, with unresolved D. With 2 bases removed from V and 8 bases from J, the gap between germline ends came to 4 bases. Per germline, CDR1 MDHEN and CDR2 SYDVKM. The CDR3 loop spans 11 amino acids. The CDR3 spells CASSLVDEQFF. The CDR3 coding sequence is TGTGCCAGCAGTTTAGTGGATGAGCAGTTCTTC.

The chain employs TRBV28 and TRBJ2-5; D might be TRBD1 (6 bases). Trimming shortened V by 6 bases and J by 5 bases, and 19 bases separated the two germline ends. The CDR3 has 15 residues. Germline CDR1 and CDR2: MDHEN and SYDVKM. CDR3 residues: CASRGRDNPGETQYF. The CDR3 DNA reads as TGTGCCAGCAGAGGACGGGACAACCCCGGGGAGACCCAGTACTTC. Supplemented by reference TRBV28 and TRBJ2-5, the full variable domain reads DVKVTQSSRYLVKRTGEKVFLECVQDMDHENMFWYRQDPGLGLRLIYFSYDVKMKEKGDIPEGYSVSREKKERFSLILESASTNQTSMYLCASRGRDNPGETQYFGPGTRLLVL.

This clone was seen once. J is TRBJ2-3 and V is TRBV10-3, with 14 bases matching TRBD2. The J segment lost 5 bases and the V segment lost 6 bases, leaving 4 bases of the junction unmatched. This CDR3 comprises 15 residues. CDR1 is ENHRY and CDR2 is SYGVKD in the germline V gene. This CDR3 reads CAISPTSGRVDTQYF. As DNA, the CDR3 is TGTGCCATCAGCCCGACTAGCGGGAGGGTAGATACGCAGTATTTT.